This T cell receptor beta chain came from a study of cytomegalovirus exposure and HLA in healthy donors. PCR employed 60 Vbeta and 13 Jbeta primers. Only in-frame clones appear in the TCRdb table, and some are missing; sequencing was by immunoSEQ multiplex PCR. The table includes 98,000 or so clones, around 10% detected once. The study, taken as a whole, reports: In a later analysis, common viral pathogens appeared linked to several of the most significant clusters.

In this sample, this clone turned up a few times. The target antigen is unknown. Germline-derived CDR1 and CDR2 are MNHNS and SASEGT. The CDR3 is made up of 13 amino acids. The V segment lost 5 bases and the J segment 6 bases; nucleotides outside the gene matches: 2. This TCR was sampled from a man aged 35-49 years in good health and CMV-seropositive. Source material: PBMCs. The chain employs TRBV6-1 and TRBJ1-4; 8 positions agree with TRBD1. This CDR3 reads CASSKGQDEKLFF. The CDR3, as DNA: TGTGCCAGCAGTAAGGGACAGGATGAAAAACTGTTTTTT.